The source of this T cell receptor (beta chain) is a study of shared clonotypes between healthy human individuals. As for the study in general: Each donor's CD8 memory used one plate, CD8 naive two, each CD4 subset three. Study-wide results and limits: Sample collection involved blood only; tissue repertoires are likely different. Among non-shared clonotypes, generation probabilities were lower than among those shared by all four donors. Between several donors, naive CD4 clonotypes were shared at a level of around 5.2%.

TCRdb keeps only in-frame clones here, not all; method: immunoSEQ multiplex PCR. The sample records hundreds of thousands of clones, 95% to 96% being singletons. Naive CD8 isolation took CD45RO-negative cells positively selected for CCR7 and excluded terminally differentiated effector memory CD45RA+ cells. With V trimmed by 4 bases and J by 3 bases, 12 bases remained unmatched. The CDR3 is made up of 16 amino acids. Germline V gives CDR1 SGDLS, CDR2 YYNGEE. This clone was found once. The antigen remains undetermined. The J gene is TRBJ2-7, the V gene TRBV9; 8 positions match TRBD1. Source material: naive CD8+ T cells sorted from blood. The source is a woman aged 30 to 39 in good health. This chain's CDR3 is CASSPHRGQGDYEQYF. As DNA, the CDR3 is TGTGCCAGCAGCCCTCATAGAGGACAGGGAGACTACGAGCAGTACTTC.